This is a list of T cell receptor beta chains from one sample in a study of T-cell memory formation after mild COVID-19. TCRdb itself ran the 5' RACE reads through MiXCR, one entry per CDR3 protein. Of approximately 400,000 distinct CDR3 sequences in the sample, about 20% were seen once. Sequenced input: PBMCs or a T cell subset sorted from them (not recorded which). The receptors were gathered from a man aged 18 to 29 who had mild COVID-19 (a few samples of this study predate the infection). Cell type and time point are not known. Both conserved end residues are trimmed from each CDR3.

length: 12; J: TRBJ1-2; V: TRBV4-3; CDR3: ASTLDRQGTGYT
length: 13; J: TRBJ2-3; V: TRBV5-4; CDR3: ASSFAGSSTDTQY
length: 13; J: TRBJ1-5; V: TRBV28; CDR3: ASSFVQALNQPQH
length: 11; J: TRBJ2-4; V: TRBV7-2; CDR3: ASSPRLEGIQY
length: 15; J: TRBJ1-5; V: TRBV4-1; CDR3: ASSPHRGGYSNQPQH
length: 13; J: TRBJ2-5; V: TRBV7-9; CDR3: ASSRNGALGETQY
length: 11; J: TRBJ1-2; V: TRBV7-9; CDR3: ASSLGSGFGYT
length: 14; J: TRBJ2-2; V: TRBV7-9; CDR3: ATGSGRLANTGELF
length: 10; J: TRBJ2-4; V: TRBV20-1; CDR3: SARVDGDFQY
length: 12; J: TRBJ2-2; V: TRBV7-9; CDR3: ASSYRGNTGELF
length: 11; J: TRBJ2-7; V: TRBV19; CDR3: ATTGTGWYEQY
length: 14; J: TRBJ2-5; V: TRBV5-1; CDR3: ASSPGTSGAQETQY
length: 12; J: TRBJ2-5; V: TRBV6-1; CDR3: ASSARQVQETQY
length: 14; J: TRBJ2-3; V: TRBV5-1; CDR3: ASSYTNRAPPDTQY
length: 15; J: TRBJ1-1; V: TRBV6-2/TRBV6-3; CDR3: ASSYPGQGAMNTEAF
length: 10; J: TRBJ2-7; V: TRBV11-2; CDR3: ASSFDGYEQY